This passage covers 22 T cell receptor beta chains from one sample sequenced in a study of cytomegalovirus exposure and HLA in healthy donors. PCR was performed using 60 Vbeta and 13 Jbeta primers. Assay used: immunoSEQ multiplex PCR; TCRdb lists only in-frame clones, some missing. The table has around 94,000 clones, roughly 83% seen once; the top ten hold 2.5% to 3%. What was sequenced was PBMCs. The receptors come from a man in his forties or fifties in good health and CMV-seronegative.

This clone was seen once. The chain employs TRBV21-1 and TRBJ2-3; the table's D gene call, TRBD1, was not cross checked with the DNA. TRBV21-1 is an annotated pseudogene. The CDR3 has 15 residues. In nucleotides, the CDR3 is TGTGCCAGCAGCAAAAAGGGGACAGGGATATTCAGACAGTATTTT. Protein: CASSKKGTGIFRQYF.

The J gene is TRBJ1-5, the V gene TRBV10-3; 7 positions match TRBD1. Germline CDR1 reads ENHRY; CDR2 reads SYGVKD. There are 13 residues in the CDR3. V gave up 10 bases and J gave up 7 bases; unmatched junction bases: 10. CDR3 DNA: TGTGCCACTCTCGACAGGGCGGAGCAGCCCCAGCATTTT. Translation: CATLDRAEQPQHF.

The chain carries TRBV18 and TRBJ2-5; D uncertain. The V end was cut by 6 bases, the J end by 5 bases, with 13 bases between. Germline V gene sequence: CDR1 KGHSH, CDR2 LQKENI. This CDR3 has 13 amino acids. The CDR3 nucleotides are TGTGCCAGCTCCCCTCGGTCTGTGGAGACCCAGTACTTC. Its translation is CASSPRSVETQYF. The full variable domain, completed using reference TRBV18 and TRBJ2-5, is NAGVMQNPRHLVRRRGQEARLRCSPMKGHSHVYWYRQLPEEGLKFMVYLQKENIIDESGMPKERFSAEFPKEGPSILRIQQVVRGDSAAYFCASSPRSVETQYFGPGTRLLVL.

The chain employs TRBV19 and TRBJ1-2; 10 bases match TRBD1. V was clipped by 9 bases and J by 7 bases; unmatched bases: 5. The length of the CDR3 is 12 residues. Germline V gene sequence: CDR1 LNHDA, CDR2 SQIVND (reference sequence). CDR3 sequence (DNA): TGTGCCAGCGGACAGGGGGTGGGTGGCTACACCTTC. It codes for CASGQGVGGYTF. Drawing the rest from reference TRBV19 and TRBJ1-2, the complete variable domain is DGGITQSPKYLFRKEGQNVTLSCEQNLNHDAMYWYRQDPGQGLRLIYYSQIVNDFQKGDIAEGYSVSREKKESFPLTVTSAQKNPTAFYLCASGQGVGGYTFGSGTRLTVV.

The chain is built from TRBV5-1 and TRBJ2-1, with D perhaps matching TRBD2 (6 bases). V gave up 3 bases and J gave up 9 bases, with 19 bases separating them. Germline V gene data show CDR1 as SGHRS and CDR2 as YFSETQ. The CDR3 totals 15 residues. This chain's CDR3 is CASSSPGLGFTEQFF. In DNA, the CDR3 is TGCGCCAGCAGCTCACCGGGACTGGGCTTTACTGAGCAGTTCTTC.

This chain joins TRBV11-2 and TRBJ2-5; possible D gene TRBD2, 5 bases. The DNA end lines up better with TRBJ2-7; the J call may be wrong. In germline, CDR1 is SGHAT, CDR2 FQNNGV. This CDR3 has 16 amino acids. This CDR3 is CASSFLGGLESYEQYF. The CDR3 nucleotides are TGTGCCAGCAGCTTCTTGGGCGGACTTGAATCCTACGAGCAGTACTTC.

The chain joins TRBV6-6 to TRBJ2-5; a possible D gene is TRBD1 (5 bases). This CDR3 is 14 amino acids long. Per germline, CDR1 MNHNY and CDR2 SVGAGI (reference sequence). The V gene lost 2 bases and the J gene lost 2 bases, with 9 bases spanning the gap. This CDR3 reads CASSYRAGQETQYF. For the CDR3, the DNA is TGTGCCAGCAGTTACAGGGCAGGGCAAGAGACCCAGTACTTC.

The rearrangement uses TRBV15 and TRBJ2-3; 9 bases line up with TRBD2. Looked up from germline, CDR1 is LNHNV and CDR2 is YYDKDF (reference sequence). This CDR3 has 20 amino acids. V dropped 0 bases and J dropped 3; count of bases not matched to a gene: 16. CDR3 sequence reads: CATSRDYGTRGLAETDTQYF. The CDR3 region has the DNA TGTGCCACCAGCAGAGATTACGGGACTAGGGGACTAGCAGAAACAGATACGCAGTATTTT.

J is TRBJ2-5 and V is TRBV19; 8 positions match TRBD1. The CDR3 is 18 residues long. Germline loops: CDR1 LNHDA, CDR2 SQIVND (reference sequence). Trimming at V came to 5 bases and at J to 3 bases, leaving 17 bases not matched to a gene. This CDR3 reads CASSSKGRQGAGKETQYF. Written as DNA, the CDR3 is TGTGCCAGTAGTTCAAAAGGGAGGCAGGGGGCTGGAAAAGAGACCCAGTACTTC.

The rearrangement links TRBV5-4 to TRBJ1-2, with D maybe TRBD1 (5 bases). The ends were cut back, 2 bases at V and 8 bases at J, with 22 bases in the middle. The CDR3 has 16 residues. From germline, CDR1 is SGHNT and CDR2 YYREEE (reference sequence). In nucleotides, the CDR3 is TGTGCCAGCAGCTTAATGTCCCGTCCACAGGTTAGCGGCTACACCTTC. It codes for CASSLMSRPQVSGYTF. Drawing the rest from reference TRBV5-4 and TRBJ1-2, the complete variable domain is ETGVTQSPTHLIKTRGQQVTLRCSSQSGHNTVSWYQQALGQGPQFIFQYYREEENGRGNFPPRFSGLQFPNYSSELNVNALELDDSALYLCASSLMSRPQVSGYTFGSGTRLTVV.

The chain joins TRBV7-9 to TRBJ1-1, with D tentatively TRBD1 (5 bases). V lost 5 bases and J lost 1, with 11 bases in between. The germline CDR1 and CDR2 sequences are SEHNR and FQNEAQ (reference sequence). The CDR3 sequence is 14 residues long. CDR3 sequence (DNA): TGTGCCAGCAGCCCCGCGGGGGGGAACACTGAAGCTTTCTTT. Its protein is CASSPAGGNTEAFF.

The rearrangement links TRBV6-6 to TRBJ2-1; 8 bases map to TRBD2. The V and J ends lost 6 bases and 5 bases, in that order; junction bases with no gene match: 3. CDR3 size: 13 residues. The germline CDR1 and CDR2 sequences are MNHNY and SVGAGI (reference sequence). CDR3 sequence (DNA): TGTGCCAGCAGATCGGGGGGGAACAATGAGCAGTTCTTC. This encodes CASRSGGNNEQFF.

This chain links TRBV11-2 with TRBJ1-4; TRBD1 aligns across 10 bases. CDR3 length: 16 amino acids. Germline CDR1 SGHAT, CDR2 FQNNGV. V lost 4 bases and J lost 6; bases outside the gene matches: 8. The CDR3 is CASSSRTGTGDEKLFF. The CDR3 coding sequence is TGTGCCAGCAGCTCCCGGACCGGGACAGGGGATGAAAAACTGTTTTTT.

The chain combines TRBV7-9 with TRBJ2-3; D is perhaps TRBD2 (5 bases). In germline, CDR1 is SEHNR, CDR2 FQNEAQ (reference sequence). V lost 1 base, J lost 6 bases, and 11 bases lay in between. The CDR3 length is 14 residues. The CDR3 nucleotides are TGTGCCAGCAGCTTAGGGACTTTGAGGGATACGCAGTATTTT. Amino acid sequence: CASSLGTLRDTQYF.

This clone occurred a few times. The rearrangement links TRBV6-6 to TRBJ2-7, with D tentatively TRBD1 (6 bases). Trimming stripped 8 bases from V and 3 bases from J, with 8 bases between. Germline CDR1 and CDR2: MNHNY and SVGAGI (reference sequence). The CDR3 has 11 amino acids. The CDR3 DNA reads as TGTGCCAGCGAACAGGGCTACGAGCAGTACTTC. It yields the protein CASEQGYEQYF.

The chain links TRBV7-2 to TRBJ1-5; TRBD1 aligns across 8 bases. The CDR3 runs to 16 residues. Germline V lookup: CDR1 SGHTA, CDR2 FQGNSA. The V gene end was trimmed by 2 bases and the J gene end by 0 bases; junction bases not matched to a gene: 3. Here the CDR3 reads CASSLRTGNSNQPQHF. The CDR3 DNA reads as TGTGCCAGCAGCTTAAGGACAGGGAATAGCAATCAGCCCCAGCATTTT.

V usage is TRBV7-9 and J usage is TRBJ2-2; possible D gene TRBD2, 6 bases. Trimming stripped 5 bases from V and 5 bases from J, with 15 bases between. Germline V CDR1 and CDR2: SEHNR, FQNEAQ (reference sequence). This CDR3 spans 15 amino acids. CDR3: CASSPPTSPTGELFF. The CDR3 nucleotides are TGTGCCAGCAGCCCCCCCACTAGCCCGACCGGGGAGCTGTTTTTT.

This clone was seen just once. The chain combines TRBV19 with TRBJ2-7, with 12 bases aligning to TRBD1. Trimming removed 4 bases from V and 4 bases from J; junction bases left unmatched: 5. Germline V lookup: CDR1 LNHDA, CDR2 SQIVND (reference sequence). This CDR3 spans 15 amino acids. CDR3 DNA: TGTGCCAGTAGTACCGGGACAGGGGGCTTTTACGAGCAGTACTTC. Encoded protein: CASSTGTGGFYEQYF. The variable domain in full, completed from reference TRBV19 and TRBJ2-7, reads DGGITQSPKYLFRKEGQNVTLSCEQNLNHDAMYWYRQDPGQGLRLIYYSQIVNDFQKGDIAEGYSVSREKKESFPLTVTSAQKNPTAFYLCASSTGTGGFYEQYFGPGTRLTVT.

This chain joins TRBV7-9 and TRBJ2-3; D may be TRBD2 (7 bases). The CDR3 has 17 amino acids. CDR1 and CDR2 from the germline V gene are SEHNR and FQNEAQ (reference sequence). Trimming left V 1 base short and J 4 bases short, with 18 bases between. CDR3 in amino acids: CASSLGGGAWSADTQYF. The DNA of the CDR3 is TGTGCCAGCAGCTTAGGAGGGGGGGCCTGGTCCGCAGATACGCAGTATTTT.

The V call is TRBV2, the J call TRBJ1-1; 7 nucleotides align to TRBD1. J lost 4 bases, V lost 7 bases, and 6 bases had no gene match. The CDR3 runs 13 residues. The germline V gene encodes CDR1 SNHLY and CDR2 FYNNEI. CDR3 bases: TGTGCCAGCACCACCAGACAGGGCACTGAAGCTTTCTTT. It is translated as CASTTRQGTEAFF. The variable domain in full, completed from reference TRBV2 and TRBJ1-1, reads EPEVTQTPSHQVTQMGQEVILRCVPISNHLYFYWYRQILGQKVEFLVSFYNNEISEKSEIFDDQFSVERPDGSNFTLKIRSTKLEDSAMYFCASTTRQGTEAFFGQGTRLTVV.

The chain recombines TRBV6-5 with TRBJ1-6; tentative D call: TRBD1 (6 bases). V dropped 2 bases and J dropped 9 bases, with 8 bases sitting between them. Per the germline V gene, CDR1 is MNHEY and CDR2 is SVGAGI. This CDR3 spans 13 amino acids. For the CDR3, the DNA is TGTGCCAGCAGTTACGACAGGCCTTCACCCCTCCACTTT. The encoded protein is CASSYDRPSPLHF.

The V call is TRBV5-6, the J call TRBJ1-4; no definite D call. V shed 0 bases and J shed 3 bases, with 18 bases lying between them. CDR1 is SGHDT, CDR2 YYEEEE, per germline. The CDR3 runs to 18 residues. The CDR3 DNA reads TGTGCCAGCAGCTTGGTGGGCTCGACGGCGATTTCTAATGAAAAACTGTTTTTT. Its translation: CASSLVGSTAISNEKLFF. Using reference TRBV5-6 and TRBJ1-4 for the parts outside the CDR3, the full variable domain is DAGVTQSPTHLIKTRGQQVTLRCSPKSGHDTVSWYQQALGQGPQFIFQYYEEEERQRGNFPDRFSGHQFPNYSSELNVNALLLGDSALYLCASSLVGSTAISNEKLFFGSGTQLSVL.